This T cell receptor beta chain was captured in a study of blood T cell repertoires in COVID-19. Looking at the study overall: Italy, Spain and the United States were the sources of the convalescent and acute COVID-19 samples. The analysed material was cDNA or gDNA that came from T cells, B-cell-depleted T cells, or PBMCs.

The V gene's germline CDR1 is MDHEN and CDR2 SYDVKM. The CDR3 is made up of 16 amino acids. V was trimmed by 8 bases and J by 0 bases, leaving 17 bases between them. Original processing notes: Estimates of nucleated cell counts were drawn from the amplification of reference gene primers. Some clones are missing from TCRdb's copy, which holds only in-frame ones; the method was immunoSEQ multiplex PCR. That table is the source of V, J and clone size, and D and trimming were worked out from the DNA. The table records roughly 240,000 clones, almost 85% of them present only once. This receptor was taken from a woman of 80 years or more with acute or convalescent COVID-19. The rearrangement uses TRBV28 and TRBJ2-1, with D unresolved. Sequencing used peripheral blood. The CDR3 region is CASSREALSSYNEQFF. CDR3 sequence (DNA): TGTGCCAGCTCAAGAGAGGCCCTTAGCTCCTACAATGAGCAGTTCTTC.